This T cell receptor beta chain is drawn from a study of OX40 agonist ivuxolimab in advanced cancers. TCRdb's table, derived via immunoSEQ multiplex PCR, lists solely in-frame clones and lacks some. The sample carries 70,000 to 75,000 clones, roughly 78% recorded once. In germline, CDR1 is SGHTA, CDR2 FQGNSA. V was cut by 5 bases and J by 0 bases, with 14 bases left in between. The CDR3 is 16 residues long. The input for sequencing was CD4+ or CD8+ T cells sorted from blood, taken in a trial of the OX40 agonist ivuxolimab. The rearrangement links TRBV7-2 to TRBJ1-3; D unresolved. This TCR came from an adult with an advanced solid tumor such as melanoma, head and neck, liver or kidney cancer. CDR3 sequence (DNA): TGTGCCAGCAGCCCCCAAGCCCCAGGCTCTGGAAACACCATATATTTT. This gives the protein CASSPQAPGSGNTIYF. Full variable domain (remainder filled in from reference TRBV7-2 and TRBJ1-3): GAGVSQSPSNKVTEKGKDVELRCDPISGHTALYWYRQSLGQGLEFLIYFQGNSAPDKSGLPSDRFSAERTGGSVSTLTIQRTQQEDSAVYLCASSPQAPGSGNTIYFGEGSWLTVV.